These 20 T cell receptor beta chains were all obtained from the same sample, sequenced in a study of cytomegalovirus exposure and HLA in healthy donors. Libraries were prepared by immunoSEQ multiplex PCR; TCRdb keeps only in-frame clonotypes and omits some of them. The data show fewer than 250,000 clones, 80% to 90% seen once. Source material: PBMCs. The origin of the receptors is a man aged 18 to 29 in good health and CMV-seronegative.

This chain links TRBV27 with TRBJ2-7; TRBD1 aligns across 7 bases. The CDR3 runs to 14 residues. From germline, CDR1 is MNHEY and CDR2 SMNVEV (reference sequence). V was pared by 3 bases and J by 2 bases, with 4 bases of the junction left unmatched. Here the CDR3 reads CASSFSQGAYEQYF. CDR3 in DNA: TGTGCCAGCAGTTTTAGTCAGGGGGCCTACGAGCAGTACTTC.

The sample holds a few counts of this clone. This chain connects TRBV5-6 to TRBJ2-1; maybe TRBD2 (5 bases). CDR3 length: 14 residues. Trimming pared 2 bases from V and 8 bases from J, leaving 14 bases between. Germline loops: CDR1 SGHDT, CDR2 YYEEEE. The CDR3 protein is CASSLLTRVDEQFF. For the CDR3, the DNA is TGTGCCAGCAGCTTACTTACTAGAGTGGATGAGCAGTTCTTC.

The gene calls are TRBV2 and TRBJ1-3; TRBD1 matches 9 bases. The V gene end was trimmed by 3 bases and the J gene end by 7 bases; junction bases not matched to a gene: 7. Germline V gene lookup returns CDR1 SNHLY and CDR2 FYNNEI. This CDR3 is 15 amino acids long. CDR3 sequence: CASSEEGQGWNTIYF. The CDR3 DNA reads TGTGCCAGCAGTGAGGAGGGACAGGGTTGGAACACCATATATTTT.

This chain links TRBV11-3 with TRBJ2-3; 7 bases are a match to TRBD2. Germline CDR1 and CDR2: SGHNT and YENEEA. Losses at the gene ends were 6 bases for V and 4 bases for J; bases not matched to a gene: 13. The CDR3 runs 16 residues. The CDR3, as DNA: TGTGCCAGCAGTGAGCGGGGCGGGGACGCCCCAGATACGCAGTATTTT. Translating gives CASSERGGDAPDTQYF. The full variable domain, completed using reference TRBV11-3 and TRBJ2-3, is EAGVVQSPRYKIIEKKQPVAFWCNPISGHNTLYWYLQNLGQGPELLIRYENEEAVDDSQLPKDRFSAERLKGVDSTLKIQPAELGDSAVYLCASSERGGDAPDTQYFGPGTRLTVL.

The V call is TRBV7-2, the J call TRBJ1-1, with TRBD1 as a possible D gene (6 bases). The CDR3 length is 13 residues. V lost 6 bases, J lost 0 bases, and 8 bases lay in between. Germline values: CDR1 SGHTA, CDR2 FQGNSA. The CDR3 DNA is TGTGCCAGCAGTCGGACAGTGAACACTGAAGCTTTCTTT. Translating it yields CASSRTVNTEAFF.

This sequence joins TRBV5-3 and TRBJ1-6; D may be TRBD1 (6 bases). TRBV5-3 is recorded as an ORF, its role being uncertain. This CDR3 has 16 amino acids. V lost 4 bases, J lost 10 bases, and 21 bases lay in between. The CDR3 DNA follows: TGTGCCAGAAGCCGCACTGACAGGACCATTGGATCACCCCTCCACTTT. Amino acid sequence: CARSRTDRTIGSPLHF.

The V and J genes are TRBV5-1 and TRBJ1-3; D is unresolved. Germline V gene data show CDR1 as SGHRS and CDR2 as YFSETQ. The CDR3 is 15 residues long. V was pared by 0 bases and J by 4 bases, with 11 bases between. Written as DNA, the CDR3 is TGCGCCAGCAGCTTGGTGCCGGGTACCGGAAACACCATATATTTT. It is translated as CASSLVPGTGNTIYF.

This sequence joins TRBV14 and TRBJ1-2; D ambiguous. CDR3 length: 13 amino acids. CDR1 and CDR2 from the germline V gene are SGHDN and FVKESK. The germline V and J ends were trimmed by 3 bases and 8 bases, with 13 bases remaining between them. The CDR3 reads CASSHSSQSGYTF. CDR3 sequence (DNA): TGTGCCAGCAGCCATTCCTCACAGAGCGGCTACACCTTC.

The chain links TRBV5-6 to TRBJ1-6, with TRBD1 identical over 7 bases. CDR3 length: 14 amino acids. The J segment lost 7 bases and the V segment lost 4 bases, leaving 5 bases of the junction unmatched. In germline, CDR1 is SGHDT, CDR2 YYEEEE. The CDR3 coding sequence is TGTGCCAGCAGCGGTCCGGGACAGAATTCACCCCTCCACTTT. Translating gives CASSGPGQNSPLHF.

This chain uses TRBV10-1 with TRBJ2-2; D not resolved. Trimming cost V 2 bases and J 4 bases, with 14 bases left between them. Germline lookup yields CDR1 WNHNN and CDR2 SYGVQD (reference sequence). The CDR3 is 16 amino acids. CDR3 DNA: TGCGCCAGCAGTGAGGATGGAGCTATCGCCACCGGGGAGCTGTTTTTT. Translating it yields CASSEDGAIATGELFF.

This chain uses TRBV18 with TRBJ1-5, with D unclear. CDR3 length: 14 residues. The V and J ends lost 3 bases and 3 bases respectively, with 9 bases between them. Germline CDR1 and CDR2: KGHSH and LQKENI. The CDR3 reads CASSPGVANQPQHF. The CDR3 DNA sequence: TGTGCCAGCTCACCGGGAGTCGCCAATCAGCCCCAGCATTTT. Based on the CDR3 plus reference TRBV18 and TRBJ1-5, the full variable domain is NAGVMQNPRHLVRRRGQEARLRCSPMKGHSHVYWYRQLPEEGLKFMVYLQKENIIDESGMPKERFSAEFPKEGPSILRIQQVVRGDSAAYFCASSPGVANQPQHFGDGTRLSIL.

J is TRBJ2-1 and V is TRBV5-4; 9 bases match TRBD2. This CDR3 has 14 amino acids. V shed 4 bases, J shed 4 bases, and the junction held 3 bases outside the gene matches. Germline V gives CDR1 SGHNT, CDR2 YYREEE (reference sequence). The CDR3 DNA follows: TGTGCCAGCAGCCCGGGACTAGCTTACAATGAGCAGTTCTTC. This translates into CASSPGLAYNEQFF.

The V call is TRBV27, the J call TRBJ1-2, with 9 bases identical to TRBD1. CDR1 MNHEY and CDR2 SMNVEV come from the germline V gene (reference sequence). The CDR3 sequence is 15 residues long. Trimming cost V 5 bases and J 5 bases; bases outside gene matches: 9. CDR3 sequence: CASSRRGQGGYGYTF. The DNA for the CDR3 is TGTGCCAGCAGTCGGAGGGGACAGGGTGGATATGGCTACACCTTC.

This rearrangement joins TRBV5-4 to TRBJ1-1; TRBD1 matches at 9 bases. This CDR3 contains 12 residues. Germline loops: CDR1 SGHNT, CDR2 YYREEE (reference sequence). V gave up 7 bases and J gave up 11 bases; unmatched junction bases: 9. In nucleotides, the CDR3 is TGTGCCAGCCGATTCGAACAGGGGGCGGCTTTCTTT. Translation: CASRFEQGAAFF.

This clone was detected a few times. The chain's CDR3 is CASRRGSGYTF. In DNA form, the CDR3 reads TGTGCCAGTAGGCGGGGGTCTGGCTACACCTTC. This chain connects TRBV19 to TRBJ1-2; a possible D gene is TRBD1 (5 bases). CDR1 and CDR2 from the germline V gene are LNHDA and SQIVND (reference sequence). V was clipped by 6 bases and J by 7 bases, with 9 bases between them. The CDR3 totals 11 residues.

This clone was recorded once. The genes are TRBV27 and TRBJ2-7, with 8 bases lining up with TRBD2. V lost 5 bases to trimming and J lost 4 bases; unmatched junction nucleotides: 13. The CDR3 runs 16 residues. Per germline, CDR1 MNHEY and CDR2 SMNVEV (reference sequence). In DNA form, the CDR3 reads TGTGCCAGCAGTCCACTGCCTGTGGGCGGGGGGTACGAGCAGTACTTC. Its translation is CASSPLPVGGGYEQYF.

The chain uses TRBV2 and TRBJ2-7, with 10 positions matching TRBD1. The CDR3 is 15 residues long. The germline V gene encodes CDR1 SNHLY and CDR2 FYNNEI. The junction had 8 bases not matched to a gene; V was cut back by 6 bases and J by 3 bases. The CDR3 coding sequence is TGTGCCAGCAGGCAACCCGGGACAGGGGACTACGAGCAGTACTTC. It specifies CASRQPGTGDYEQYF.

This chain links TRBV18 with TRBJ2-2; D gene ambiguous. In germline, CDR1 is KGHSH, CDR2 LQKENI. V lost 1 base and J lost 3, with 6 bases in between. The CDR3 consists of 14 residues. CDR3 bases: TGTGCCAGCTCACCACTAAGAGACACCGGGGAGCTGTTTTTT. Translation gives CASSPLRDTGELFF.

The chain combines TRBV19 with TRBJ1-6, with TRBD1 matching 7 bases. CDR1 is LNHDA and CDR2 is SQIVND in the germline V gene (reference sequence). V lost 10 bases to trimming and J lost 5 bases; unmatched junction nucleotides: 11. This CDR3 contains 15 residues. The chain's CDR3 is CATATGVRDNSPLHF. CDR3 DNA: TGTGCCACCGCAACAGGGGTCAGGGATAATTCACCCCTCCACTTT.

The chain employs TRBV28 and TRBJ2-7, with TRBD1 as a possible D gene (5 bases). Germline V gene lookup returns CDR1 MDHEN and CDR2 SYDVKM. V was shortened by 3 bases and J by 3 bases, with 12 bases between the two germline ends. The CDR3 sequence is 14 residues long. Here the CDR3 DNA reads TGTGCCAGCAGTTTGGGGCAGAGGAACTACGAGCAGTACTTC. The encoded protein is CASSLGQRNYEQYF.